This record covers a single TCR beta chain. The antigen remains unidentified. The sample originates from a study of T cell responses to AZD1222 COVID-19 vaccine. Study-wide findings and caveats: Compared with day 0, the breadth and depth of the Spike-specific TCR repertoire rose significantly after two doses of AZD1222. Clonal diversity was possibly underestimated, and the donors were mostly white British, with more females. Baseline antibody screening turned up just five to seven seropositive AZD1222 recipients. After the peak T cell response, and only then, were repertoires sampled.

Data came from immunoSEQ multiplex PCR; TCRdb stores just in-frame clones and leaves some out. Of over 110,000 clones in the sample, almost 90% are singletons; the top ten hold 1.5% to 2%. The receptor comes from an adult who received the AZD1222 COVID-19 vaccine. Sample: peripheral blood, taken 28 days after the second AZD1222 dose.

As DNA, the CDR3 is TGTGCCAGCAGCGATATACGGACAGGGGCCTTCTCTGGAAACACCATATATTTT. Translating gives CASSDIRTGAFSGNTIYF. The V gene is TRBV7-3, the J gene TRBJ1-3; 9 bases line up with TRBD1. V shed 5 bases, J shed 0 bases, and the junction held 11 bases outside the gene matches. Germline V gives CDR1 SGHTA, CDR2 FQGTGA. This CDR3 comprises 18 residues.